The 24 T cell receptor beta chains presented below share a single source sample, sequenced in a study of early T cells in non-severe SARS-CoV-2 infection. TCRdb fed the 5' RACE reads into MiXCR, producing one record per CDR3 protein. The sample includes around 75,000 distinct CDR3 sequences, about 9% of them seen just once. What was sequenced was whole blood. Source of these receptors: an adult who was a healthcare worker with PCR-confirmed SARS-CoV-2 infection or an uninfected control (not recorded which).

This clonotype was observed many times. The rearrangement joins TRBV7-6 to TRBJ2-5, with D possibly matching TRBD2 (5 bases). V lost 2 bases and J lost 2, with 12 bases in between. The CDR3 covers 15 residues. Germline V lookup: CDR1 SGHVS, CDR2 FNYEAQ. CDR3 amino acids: CASSLIGSGQETQYF. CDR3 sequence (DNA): TGTGCCAGCAGCTTAATTGGGAGCGGACAAGAGACCCAGTACTTC.

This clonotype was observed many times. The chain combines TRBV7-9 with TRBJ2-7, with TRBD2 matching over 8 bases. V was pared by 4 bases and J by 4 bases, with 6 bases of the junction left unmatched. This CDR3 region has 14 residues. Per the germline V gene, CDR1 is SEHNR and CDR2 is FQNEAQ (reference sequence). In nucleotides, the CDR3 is TGTGCCAGCAGCTCCGGGGGGGACCCTTACGAGCAGTACTTC. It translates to CASSSGGDPYEQYF. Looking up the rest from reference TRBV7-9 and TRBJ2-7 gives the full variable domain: DTGVSQNPRHKITKRGQNVTFRCDPISEHNRLYWYRQTLGQGPEFLTYFQNEAQLEKSRLLSDRFSAERPKGSFSTLEIQRTEQGDSAMYLCASSSGGDPYEQYFGPGTRLTVT.

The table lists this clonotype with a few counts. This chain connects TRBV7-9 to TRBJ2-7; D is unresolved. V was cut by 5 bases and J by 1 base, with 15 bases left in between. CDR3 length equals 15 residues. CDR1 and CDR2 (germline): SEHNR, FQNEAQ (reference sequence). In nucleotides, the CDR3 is TGTGCCAGCAGCGCCCGGGCCGAACTTTCCTACGAGCAGTACTTC. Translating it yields CASSARAELSYEQYF.

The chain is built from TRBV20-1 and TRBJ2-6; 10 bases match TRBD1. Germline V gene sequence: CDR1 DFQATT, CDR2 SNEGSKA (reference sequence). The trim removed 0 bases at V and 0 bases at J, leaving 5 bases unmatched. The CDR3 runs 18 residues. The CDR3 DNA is TGCAGTGCTAGAGATTTCAGGACAGGGGGCTCTGGGGCCAACGTCCTGACTTTC. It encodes CSARDFRTGGSGANVLTF.

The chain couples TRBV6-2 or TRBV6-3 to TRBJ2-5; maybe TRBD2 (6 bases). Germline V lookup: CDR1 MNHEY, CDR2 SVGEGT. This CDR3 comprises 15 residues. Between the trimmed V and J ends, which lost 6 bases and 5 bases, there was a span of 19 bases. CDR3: CASSPGEASWETQYF. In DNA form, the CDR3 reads TGTGCCAGCAGCCCCGGGGAGGCAAGCTGGGAGACCCAGTACTTC.

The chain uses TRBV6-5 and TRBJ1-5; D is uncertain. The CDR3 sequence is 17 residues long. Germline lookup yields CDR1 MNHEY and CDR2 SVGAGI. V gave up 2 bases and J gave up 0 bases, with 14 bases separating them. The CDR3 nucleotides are TGTGCCAGCAGTTACCCGCGACACGATTATAGCAATCAGCCCCAGCATTTT. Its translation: CASSYPRHDYSNQPQHF.

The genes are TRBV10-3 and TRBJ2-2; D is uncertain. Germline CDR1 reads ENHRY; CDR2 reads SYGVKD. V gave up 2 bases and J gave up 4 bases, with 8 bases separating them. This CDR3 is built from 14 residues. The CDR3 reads CAISEGRGTGELFF. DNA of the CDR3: TGTGCCATCAGTGAGGGTCGCGGCACCGGGGAGCTGTTTTTT.

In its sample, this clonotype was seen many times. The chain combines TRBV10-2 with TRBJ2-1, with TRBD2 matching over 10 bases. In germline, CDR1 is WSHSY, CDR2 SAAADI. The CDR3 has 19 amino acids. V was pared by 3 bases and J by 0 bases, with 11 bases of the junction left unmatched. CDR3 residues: CASSDRLAGAPHSYNEQFF. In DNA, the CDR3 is TGCGCCAGCAGTGATAGGCTAGCGGGAGCCCCGCACTCCTACAATGAGCAGTTCTTC.

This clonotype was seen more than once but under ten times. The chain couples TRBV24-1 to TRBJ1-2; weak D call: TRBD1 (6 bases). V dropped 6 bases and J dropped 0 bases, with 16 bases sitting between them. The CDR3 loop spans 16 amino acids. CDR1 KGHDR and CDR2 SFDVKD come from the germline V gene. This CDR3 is CATSSPQGRSNYGYTF. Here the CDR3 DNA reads TGTGCCACCAGTAGTCCCCAGGGGCGGTCTAACTATGGCTACACCTTC.

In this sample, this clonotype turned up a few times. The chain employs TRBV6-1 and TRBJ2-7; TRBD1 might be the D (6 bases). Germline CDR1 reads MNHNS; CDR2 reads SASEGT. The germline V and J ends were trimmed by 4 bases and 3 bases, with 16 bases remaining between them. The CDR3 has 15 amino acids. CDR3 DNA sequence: TGTGCCAGCAGTGTTTTTCAGGGGCCTATCTACGAGCAGTACTTC. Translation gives CASSVFQGPIYEQYF.

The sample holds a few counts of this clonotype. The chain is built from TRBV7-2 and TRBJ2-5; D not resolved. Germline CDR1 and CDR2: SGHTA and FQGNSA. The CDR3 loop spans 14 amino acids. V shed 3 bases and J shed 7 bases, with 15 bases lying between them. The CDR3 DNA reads TGTGCCAGCAGCTTGGACGTCGCCAAGGGGACCCAGTACTTC. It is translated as CASSLDVAKGTQYF.

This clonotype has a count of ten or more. CDR3 sequence reads: CASSLGTGVYGYTF. Here the CDR3 DNA reads TGTGCCAGCAGCTTAGGGACAGGGGTCTATGGCTACACCTTC. The chain is built from TRBV7-2 and TRBJ1-2, with TRBD1 matching over 9 bases. V lost 1 base, J lost 4 bases, and 1 base stayed unmatched. Per germline, CDR1 SGHTA and CDR2 FQGNSA. The CDR3 contains 14 residues.

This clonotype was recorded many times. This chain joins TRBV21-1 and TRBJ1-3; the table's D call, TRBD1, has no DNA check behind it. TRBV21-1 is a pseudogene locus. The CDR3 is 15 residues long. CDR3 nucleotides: TGTGCCAGCAGCAAAGCGCTAACAGGGGGAAACACCATATATTTT. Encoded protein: CASSKALTGGNTIYF.

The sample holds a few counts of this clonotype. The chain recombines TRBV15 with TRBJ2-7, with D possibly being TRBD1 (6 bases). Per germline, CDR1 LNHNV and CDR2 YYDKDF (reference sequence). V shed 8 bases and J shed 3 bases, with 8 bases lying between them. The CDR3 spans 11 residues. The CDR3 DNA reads TGTGCCACCGGACAGAACTACGAGCAGTACTTC. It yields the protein CATGQNYEQYF. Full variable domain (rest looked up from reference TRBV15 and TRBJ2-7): DAMVIQNPRYQVTQFGKPVTLSCSQTLNHNVMYWYQQKSSQAPKLLFHYYDKDFNNEADTPDNFQSRRPNTSFCFLDIRSPGLGDTAMYLCATGQNYEQYFGPGTRLTVT.

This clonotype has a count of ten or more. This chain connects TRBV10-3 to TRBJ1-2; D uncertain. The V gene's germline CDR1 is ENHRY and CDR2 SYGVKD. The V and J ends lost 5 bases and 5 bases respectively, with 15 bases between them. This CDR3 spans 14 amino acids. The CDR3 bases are TGTGCCATCAGTCCCCGGACGGATTTTTATGGCTACACCTTC. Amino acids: CAISPRTDFYGYTF.

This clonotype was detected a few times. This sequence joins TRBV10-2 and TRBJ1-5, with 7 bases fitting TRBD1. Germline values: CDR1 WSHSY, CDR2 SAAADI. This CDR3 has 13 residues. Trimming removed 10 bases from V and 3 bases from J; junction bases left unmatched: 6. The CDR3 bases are TGCGCCACCTCAGGGGGATACAATCAGCCCCAGCATTTT. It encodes CATSGGYNQPQHF.

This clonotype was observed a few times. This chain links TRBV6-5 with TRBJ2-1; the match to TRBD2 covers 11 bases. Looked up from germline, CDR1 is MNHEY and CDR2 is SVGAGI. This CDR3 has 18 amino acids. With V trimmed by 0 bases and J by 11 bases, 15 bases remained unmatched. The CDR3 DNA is TGTGCCAGCAGTTACTCGAGTTCAGGCCTAGCGGGAGGATTTCAGCAGTTCTTC. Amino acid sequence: CASSYSSSGLAGGFQQFF.

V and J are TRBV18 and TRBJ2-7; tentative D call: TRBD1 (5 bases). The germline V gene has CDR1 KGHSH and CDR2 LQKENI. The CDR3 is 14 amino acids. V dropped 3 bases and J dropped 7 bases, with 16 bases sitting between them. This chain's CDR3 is CASSPDRPVREQYF. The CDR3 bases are TGTGCCAGCTCACCTGACAGACCAGTACGGGAGCAGTACTTC.

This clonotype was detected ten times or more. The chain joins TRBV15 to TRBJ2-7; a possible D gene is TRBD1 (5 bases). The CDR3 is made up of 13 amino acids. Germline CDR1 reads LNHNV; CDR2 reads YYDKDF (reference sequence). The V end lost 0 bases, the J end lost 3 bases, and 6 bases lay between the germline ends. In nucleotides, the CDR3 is TGTGCCACCAGCAGAGATAGGGGCTACGAGCAGTACTTC. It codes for CATSRDRGYEQYF.

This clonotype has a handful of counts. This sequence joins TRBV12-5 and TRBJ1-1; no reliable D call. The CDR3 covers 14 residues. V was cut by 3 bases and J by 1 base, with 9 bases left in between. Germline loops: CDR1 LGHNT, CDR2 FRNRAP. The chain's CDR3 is CASGFSTRNTEAFF. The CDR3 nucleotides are TGTGCTAGTGGTTTTTCGACACGGAACACTGAAGCTTTCTTT.

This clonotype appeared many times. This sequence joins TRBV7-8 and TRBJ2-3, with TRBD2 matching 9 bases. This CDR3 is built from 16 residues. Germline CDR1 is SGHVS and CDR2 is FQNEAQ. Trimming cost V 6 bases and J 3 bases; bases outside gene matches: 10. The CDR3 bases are TGTGCCAGCAGTCTTATAGCGGGAGCGGAAACAGATACGCAGTATTTT. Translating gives CASSLIAGAETDTQYF.

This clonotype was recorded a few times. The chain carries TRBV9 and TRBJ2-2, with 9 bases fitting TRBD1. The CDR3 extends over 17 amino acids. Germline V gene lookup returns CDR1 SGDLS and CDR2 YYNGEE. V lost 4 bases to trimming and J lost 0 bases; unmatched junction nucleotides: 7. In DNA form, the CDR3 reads TGTGCCAGCAGCCCGAGACAGGGGGACCCGAACACCGGGGAGCTGTTTTTT. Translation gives CASSPRQGDPNTGELFF.

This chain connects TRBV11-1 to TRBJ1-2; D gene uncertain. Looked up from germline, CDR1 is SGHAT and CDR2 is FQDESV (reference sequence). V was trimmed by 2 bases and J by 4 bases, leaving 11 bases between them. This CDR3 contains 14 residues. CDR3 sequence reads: CASSLRLDTYGYTF. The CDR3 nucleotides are TGTGCCAGCAGCTTACGTCTCGACACCTATGGCTACACCTTC.

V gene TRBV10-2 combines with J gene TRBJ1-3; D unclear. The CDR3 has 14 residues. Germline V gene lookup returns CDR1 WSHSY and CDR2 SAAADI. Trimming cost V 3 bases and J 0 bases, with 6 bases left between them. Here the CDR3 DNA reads TGCGCCAGCAGTGATAGGGCCTCTGGAAACACCATATATTTT. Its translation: CASSDRASGNTIYF.